The 22 T cell receptor beta chains below come from one sample, sequenced in a study of T-cell memory formation after mild COVID-19. TCRdb processed the 5' RACE reads anew with MiXCR; each CDR3 protein has one entry. The data show about 300,000 distinct CDR3 sequences, roughly 19% seen once. What was sequenced was PBMCs or a T cell subset sorted from them (not recorded which). The receptors stem from a man aged 18 to 35 who had mild COVID-19 (a few samples of this study predate the infection). Cell type and time point are not known.

The J gene is TRBJ2-5, the V gene TRBV20-1, with D perhaps TRBD2 (5 bases). V dropped 6 bases and J dropped 9 bases, with 14 bases sitting between them. This CDR3 comprises 11 residues. Germline CDR1 reads DFQATT; CDR2 reads SNEGSKA (reference sequence). For the CDR3, the DNA is TGCAGTGCCCATATCAAGAGGGCCCAGTACTTC. As protein: CSAHIKRAQYF.

This clonotype came up a few times. The rearrangement uses TRBV7-3 and TRBJ2-1; D uncertain. This CDR3 is built from 15 residues. Per the germline V gene, CDR1 is SGHTA and CDR2 is FQGTGA. V was pared by 2 bases and J by 1 base, with 9 bases between. The DNA for the CDR3 is TGTGCCAGCAGCTTATCGGCCAGTTCCTACAATGAGCAGTTCTTC. Protein product: CASSLSASSYNEQFF.

The gene calls are TRBV29-1 and TRBJ1-1, with 7 bases lining up with TRBD1. Germline CDR1 and CDR2: SQVTM and ANQGSEA. J was trimmed by 7 bases and V by 7 bases; bases with no gene match: 9. The CDR3 is made up of 12 amino acids. DNA for the CDR3: TGCAGCGCTGGACAGGACTACCATGAAGCTTTCTTT. This encodes CSAGQDYHEAFF. Together with reference TRBV29-1 and TRBJ1-1, the CDR3 gives the full variable domain: SAVISQKPSRDICQRGTSLTIQCQVDSQVTMMFWYRQQPGQSLTLIATANQGSEATYESGFVIDKFPISRPNLTFSTLTVSNMSPEDSSIYLCSAGQDYHEAFFGQGTRLTVV.

V gene TRBV7-9 combines with J gene TRBJ2-1, with 9 bases fitting TRBD1. Germline V gene sequence: CDR1 SEHNR, CDR2 FQNEAQ (reference sequence). The CDR3 extends over 15 amino acids. V dropped 5 bases and J dropped 6; count of bases not matched to a gene: 8. In nucleotides, the CDR3 is TGTGCCAGCAGCCAGGCGGGACAGGGTACCAATGAGCAGTTCTTC. This sequence encodes CASSQAGQGTNEQFF. The complete variable domain, with remaining parts taken from reference TRBV7-9 and TRBJ2-1, reads DTGVSQNPRHKITKRGQNVTFRCDPISEHNRLYWYRQTLGQGPEFLTYFQNEAQLEKSRLLSDRFSAERPKGSFSTLEIQRTEQGDSAMYLCASSQAGQGTNEQFFGPGTRLTVL.

This clonotype has more than one count but fewer than ten. This chain connects TRBV3-1 to TRBJ2-5; 9 bases map to TRBD1. J gave up 3 bases and V 5 bases, and 7 bases lay outside the gene matches. Germline V gene lookup returns CDR1 LGHDT and CDR2 YNNKEL (reference sequence). This CDR3 has 15 residues. CDR3 nucleotide sequence: TGTGCCAGCAGCGGGGGACAGGGAACCAAAGAGACCCAGTACTTC. Residues: CASSGGQGTKETQYF.

This clonotype was detected only a few times. The chain employs TRBV4-3 and TRBJ2-1, with 7 bases lining up with TRBD1. The junction had 10 bases not matched to a gene; V was cut back by 7 bases and J by 4 bases. Germline CDR1 and CDR2: LGHNA and YSLEER. CDR3 length equals 15 residues. CDR3 sequence: CASKETGKSYNEQFF. DNA of the CDR3: TGCGCCAGCAAAGAGACAGGGAAAAGTTACAATGAGCAGTTCTTC.

This clonotype appeared a few times. The chain employs TRBV5-6 and TRBJ2-6, with D unresolved. The V gene lost 3 bases and the J gene lost 0 bases, with 4 bases spanning the gap. Per germline, CDR1 SGHDT and CDR2 YYEEEE. This CDR3 is 14 amino acids long. The chain's CDR3 is CASSSSSGANVLTF. Here the CDR3 DNA reads TGTGCCAGCAGCTCTAGCTCTGGGGCCAACGTCCTGACTTTC.

The chain links TRBV7-2 to TRBJ1-5; 8 bases fit TRBD1. In germline, CDR1 is SGHTA, CDR2 FQGNSA. This CDR3 has 14 amino acids. Trimming took 2 bases from V and 7 from J; bases not matched to a gene: 4. The CDR3 region has the DNA TGTGCCAGCAGCTTACAGGGGGCTCGGCAGCCCCAGCATTTT. Its protein product is CASSLQGARQPQHF.

V and J are TRBV5-1 and TRBJ2-3; a weak D match, TRBD1 (5 bases). CDR1 is SGHRS and CDR2 is YFSETQ in the germline V gene. V was shortened by 5 bases and J by 4 bases, with 11 bases between the two germline ends. There are 13 residues in the CDR3. Here the CDR3 reads CASRGWGPDTQYF. CDR3 DNA: TGCGCCAGCAGAGGATGGGGCCCAGATACGCAGTATTTT.

This clonotype was seen more than once but under ten times. The rearrangement links TRBV12-3 or TRBV12-4 to TRBJ2-1; D is unresolved. V dropped 5 bases and J dropped 7 bases, with 15 bases sitting between them. The CDR3 spans 14 residues. The CDR3 DNA reads TGTGCCAGCAGTCTAGGGCCTAGTCGGAATGAGCAGTTCTTC. It specifies CASSLGPSRNEQFF.

This clonotype appeared a few times. The J gene is TRBJ1-1, the V gene TRBV11-2; 9 bases map to TRBD1. This CDR3 comprises 19 residues. The J segment lost 0 bases and the V segment lost 5 bases, leaving 16 bases of the junction unmatched. Germline CDR1 SGHAT, CDR2 FQNNGV. CDR3 DNA sequence: TGTGCCAGCAGCCCCGACAGGGGGTCCCTCCATGTGATGAACACTGAAGCTTTCTTT. It is translated as CASSPDRGSLHVMNTEAFF.

J is TRBJ2-2 and V is TRBV5-1, with a tentative D call TRBD2 (5 bases). The CDR3 spans 15 residues. The germline V gene has CDR1 SGHRS and CDR2 YFSETQ. The V end lost 2 bases, the J end lost 7 bases, and 15 bases lay between the germline ends. The DNA for the CDR3 is TGCGCCAGCAGCTTCGGGGTGGGGTCGGACGGGGAGCTGTTTTTT. Translated, it gives CASSFGVGSDGELFF. Together with reference TRBV5-1 and TRBJ2-2, the CDR3 gives the full variable domain: KAGVTQTPRYLIKTRGQQVTLSCSPISGHRSVSWYQQTPGQGLQFLFEYFSETQRNKGNFPGRFSGRQFSNSRSEMNVSTLELGDSALYLCASSFGVGSDGELFFGEGSRLTVL.

This clonotype occurred a few times. The gene calls are TRBV7-3 and TRBJ2-1; 7 bases line up with TRBD2. The CDR3 totals 15 residues. V lost 5 bases, J lost 4 bases, and 8 bases stayed unmatched. CDR1 and CDR2 from the germline V gene are SGHTA and FQGTGA. CDR3: CASSGLAGVYNEQFF. CDR3 sequence (DNA): TGTGCCAGCAGCGGGCTGGCGGGGGTATACAATGAGCAGTTCTTC. The full variable domain, with the rest looked up from reference TRBV7-3 and TRBJ2-1, is GAGVSQTPSNKVTEKGKYVELRCDPISGHTALYWYRQSLGQGPEFLIYFQGTGAADDSGLPNDRFFAVRPEGSVSTLKIQRTERGDSAVYLCASSGLAGVYNEQFFGPGTRLTVL.

This clonotype was found a few times. This sequence joins TRBV12-3 or TRBV12-4 and TRBJ1-2, with a possible D match to TRBD1 (5 bases). V lost 5 bases to trimming and J lost 4 bases, with 14 bases between them. The CDR3 sequence is 14 residues long. The CDR3 protein is CASSPRAGFYGYTF. CDR3 coding DNA: TGTGCCAGCAGTCCGAGGGCAGGGTTCTATGGCTACACCTTC.

This clonotype was recorded a few times. This chain connects TRBV6-4 to TRBJ2-1; 8 bases map to TRBD2. Per the germline V gene, CDR1 is MRHNA and CDR2 is SNTAGT. The CDR3 sequence is 16 residues long. The V gene end was trimmed by 4 bases and the J gene end by 8 bases; junction bases not matched to a gene: 13. The CDR3 nucleotides are TGTGCCAGCAGTGCCCCTAGCGGGTCCTTAAGGGATGAGCAGTTCTTC. Amino acid sequence: CASSAPSGSLRDEQFF.

The rearrangement links TRBV12-3 or TRBV12-4 to TRBJ1-2, with D unclear. CDR3 length: 15 amino acids. V lost 6 bases, J lost 3 bases, and 17 bases lay in between. CDR3 in amino acids: CASSPGWSRDYGYTF. Here the CDR3 DNA reads TGTGCCAGCAGCCCGGGTTGGTCCCGTGACTATGGCTACACCTTC.

Ten or more counts support this clonotype. The chain has TRBV10-2 and TRBJ2-3; D is possibly TRBD2 (5 bases). Trimming stripped 10 bases from V and 2 bases from J, with 16 bases between. Germline CDR1 and CDR2: WSHSY and SAAADI. The CDR3 length is 14 residues. In nucleotides, the CDR3 is TGCGCCACTGCAACTAGTCACCTCACAGATACGCAGTATTTT. Translation gives CATATSHLTDTQYF.

The genes are TRBV20-1 and TRBJ2-1, with 9 bases fitting TRBD1. CDR1 and CDR2 from the germline V gene are DFQATT and SNEGSKA (reference sequence). J gave up 2 bases and V 7 bases, and 3 bases lay outside the gene matches. The CDR3 is 13 residues long. The CDR3 DNA follows: TGCAGTGGGGGGACAGGGCCCTACAATGAGCAGTTCTTC. Protein sequence: CSGGTGPYNEQFF.

The chain has TRBV28 and TRBJ2-7; D is possibly TRBD1 or TRBD2 (5 bases each). Per germline, CDR1 MDHEN and CDR2 SYDVKM. This CDR3 has 14 amino acids. The ends were cut back, 8 bases at V and 5 bases at J, with 19 bases in the middle. The CDR3 loop reads CASRSRGRRNEQYV. The CDR3 region has the DNA TGTGCCAGCCGCTCTCGGGGCCGGCGGAACGAGCAGTACGTC.

This clonotype was picked up many times. This chain uses TRBV5-1 with TRBJ2-1; D unresolved. Germline assignment: CDR1 SGHRS and CDR2 YFSETQ. CDR3 size: 13 residues. The V end was cut by 0 bases, the J end by 4 bases, with 5 bases between. As DNA, the CDR3 is TGCGCCAGCAGCTTGGACACGTACAATGAGCAGTTCTTC. This translates into CASSLDTYNEQFF. Variable domain in full (rest from reference TRBV5-1 and TRBJ2-1): KAGVTQTPRYLIKTRGQQVTLSCSPISGHRSVSWYQQTPGQGLQFLFEYFSETQRNKGNFPGRFSGRQFSNSRSEMNVSTLELGDSALYLCASSLDTYNEQFFGPGTRLTVL.

The chain joins TRBV7-6 to TRBJ2-1; D call uncertain. Trimming shortened V by 7 bases and J by 6 bases, and 7 bases separated the two germline ends. Germline CDR1 reads SGHVS; CDR2 reads FNYEAQ. CDR3 length equals 11 residues. CDR3 nucleotide sequence: TGTGCCAGCACGAGTAGCAATGAGCAGTTCTTC. As protein: CASTSSNEQFF.

The sample holds a few counts of this clonotype. The chain recombines TRBV7-9 with TRBJ2-7; no clear D. The CDR3 is made up of 11 amino acids. The V end was cut by 4 bases, the J end by 5 bases, with 6 bases between. CDR1 is SEHNR and CDR2 is FQNEAQ in the germline V gene (reference sequence). In nucleotides, the CDR3 is TGTGCCAGCAGCTACCTCGACGAGCAGTACTTC. Protein: CASSYLDEQYF.